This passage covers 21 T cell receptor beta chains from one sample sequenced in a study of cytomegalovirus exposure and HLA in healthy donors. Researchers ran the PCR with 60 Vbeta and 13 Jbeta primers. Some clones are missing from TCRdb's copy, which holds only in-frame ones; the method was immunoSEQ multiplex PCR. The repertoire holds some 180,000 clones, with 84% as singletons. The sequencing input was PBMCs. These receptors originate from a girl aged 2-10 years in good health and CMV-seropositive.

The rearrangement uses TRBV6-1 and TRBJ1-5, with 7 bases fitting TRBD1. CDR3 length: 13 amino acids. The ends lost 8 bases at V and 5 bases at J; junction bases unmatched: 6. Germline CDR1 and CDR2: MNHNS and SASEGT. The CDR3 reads CASGRDSDQPQHF. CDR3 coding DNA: TGTGCCAGCGGCAGGGACAGTGATCAGCCCCAGCATTTT.

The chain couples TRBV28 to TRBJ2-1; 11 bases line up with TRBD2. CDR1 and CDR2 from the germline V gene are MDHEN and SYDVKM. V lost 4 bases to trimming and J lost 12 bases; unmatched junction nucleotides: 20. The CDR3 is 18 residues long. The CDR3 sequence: CASSSTLSPGTSGNRQFF. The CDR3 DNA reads TGTGCCAGCAGTTCAACCCTAAGTCCCGGGACTAGCGGTAATAGGCAGTTCTTC.

CDR3 in DNA: TGTGCCAGCAGCTTTCCGAACCAGGGGGCGTTAGATACGCAGTATTTT. Encoded protein: CASSFPNQGALDTQYF. The rearrangement uses TRBV13 and TRBJ2-3, with 8 bases fitting TRBD1. The V gene end was trimmed by 3 bases and the J gene end by 5 bases; junction bases not matched to a gene: 10. The CDR3 loop spans 16 amino acids. Germline lookup yields CDR1 PRHDT and CDR2 FYEKMQ (reference sequence).

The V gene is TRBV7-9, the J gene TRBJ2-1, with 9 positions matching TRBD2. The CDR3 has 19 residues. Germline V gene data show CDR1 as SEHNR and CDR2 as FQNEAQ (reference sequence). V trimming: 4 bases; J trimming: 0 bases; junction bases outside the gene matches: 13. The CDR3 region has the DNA TGTGCCAGCAGCTCACTAGCGGGTTTGGGATGGAGCTCCTACAATGAGCAGTTCTTC. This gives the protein CASSSLAGLGWSSYNEQFF.

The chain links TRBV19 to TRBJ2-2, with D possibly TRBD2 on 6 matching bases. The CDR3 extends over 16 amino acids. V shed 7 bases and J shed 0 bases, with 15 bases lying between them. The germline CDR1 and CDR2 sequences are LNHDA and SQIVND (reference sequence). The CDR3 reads CASINGGLSNTGELFF. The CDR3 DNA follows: TGTGCCAGTATCAACGGGGGACTCTCGAACACCGGGGAGCTGTTTTTT.

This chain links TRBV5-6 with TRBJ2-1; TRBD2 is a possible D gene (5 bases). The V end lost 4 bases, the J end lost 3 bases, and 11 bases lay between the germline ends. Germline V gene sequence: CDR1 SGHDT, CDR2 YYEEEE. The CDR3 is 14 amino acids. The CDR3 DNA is TGTGCCAGCAGCGGCGGGCGGATCTACAATGAGCAGTTCTTC. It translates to CASSGGRIYNEQFF.

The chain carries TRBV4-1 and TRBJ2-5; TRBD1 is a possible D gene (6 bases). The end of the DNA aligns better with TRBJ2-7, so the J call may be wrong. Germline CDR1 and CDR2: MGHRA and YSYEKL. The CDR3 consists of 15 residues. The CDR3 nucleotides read TGCGCCAGCAGCCAAGTCACCGGACAGCTATACGAGCAGTACTTC. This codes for CASSQVTGQLYEQYF.

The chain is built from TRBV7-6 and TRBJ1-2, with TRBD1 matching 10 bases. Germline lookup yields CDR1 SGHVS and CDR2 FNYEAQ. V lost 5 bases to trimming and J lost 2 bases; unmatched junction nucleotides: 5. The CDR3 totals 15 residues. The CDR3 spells CASSMGTGVNYGYTF. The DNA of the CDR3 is TGTGCCAGCAGCATGGGGACAGGGGTAAACTATGGCTACACCTTC. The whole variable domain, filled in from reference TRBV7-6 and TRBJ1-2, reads GAGVSQSPRYKVTKRGQDVALRCDPISGHVSLYWYRQALGQGPEFLTYFNYEAQQDKSGLPNDRFSAERPEGSISTLTIQRTEQRDSAMYRCASSMGTGVNYGYTFGSGTRLTVV.

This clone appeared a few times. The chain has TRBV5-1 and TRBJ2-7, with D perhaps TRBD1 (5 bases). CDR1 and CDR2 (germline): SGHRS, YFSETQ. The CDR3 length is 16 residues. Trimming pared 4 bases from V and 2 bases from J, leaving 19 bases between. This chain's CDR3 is CASSRRVAGSPYEQYF. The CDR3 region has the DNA TGCGCCAGCAGCCGTAGGGTGGCAGGGTCCCCCTACGAGCAGTACTTC. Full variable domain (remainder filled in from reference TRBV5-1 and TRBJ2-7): KAGVTQTPRYLIKTRGQQVTLSCSPISGHRSVSWYQQTPGQGLQFLFEYFSETQRNKGNFPGRFSGRQFSNSRSEMNVSTLELGDSALYLCASSRRVAGSPYEQYFGPGTRLTVT.

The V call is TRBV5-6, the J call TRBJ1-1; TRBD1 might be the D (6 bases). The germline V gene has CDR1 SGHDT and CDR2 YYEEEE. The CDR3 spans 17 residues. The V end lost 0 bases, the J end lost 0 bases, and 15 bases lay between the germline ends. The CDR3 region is CASSLVGAGRLNTEAFF. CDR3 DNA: TGTGCCAGCAGCTTGGTGGGGGCAGGTAGGCTGAACACTGAAGCTTTCTTT.

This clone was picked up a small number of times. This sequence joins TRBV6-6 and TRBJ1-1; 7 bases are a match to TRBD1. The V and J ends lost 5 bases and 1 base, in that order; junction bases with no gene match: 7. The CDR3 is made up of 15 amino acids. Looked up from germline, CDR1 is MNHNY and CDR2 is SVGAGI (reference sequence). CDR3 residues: CASSDQGQTNTEAFF. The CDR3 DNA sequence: TGTGCCAGCAGTGACCAGGGACAGACGAACACTGAAGCTTTCTTT.

CDR3 protein: CASSHLKGVQFF. CDR3 in DNA: TGCGCCAGCAGCCATCTTAAGGGGGTGCAGTTCTTC. The chain uses TRBV4-1 and TRBJ2-1, with a weak D call TRBD1 (6 bases). The CDR3 totals 12 residues. Germline V CDR1 and CDR2: MGHRA, YSYEKL. The V end lost 3 bases, the J end lost 12 bases, and 12 bases lay between the germline ends.

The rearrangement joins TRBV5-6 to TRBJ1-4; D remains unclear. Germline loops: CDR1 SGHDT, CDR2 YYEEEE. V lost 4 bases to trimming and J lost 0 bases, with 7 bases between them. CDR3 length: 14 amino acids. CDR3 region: CASSRGATNEKLFF. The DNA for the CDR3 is TGTGCCAGCAGCCGCGGGGCAACTAATGAAAAACTGTTTTTT.

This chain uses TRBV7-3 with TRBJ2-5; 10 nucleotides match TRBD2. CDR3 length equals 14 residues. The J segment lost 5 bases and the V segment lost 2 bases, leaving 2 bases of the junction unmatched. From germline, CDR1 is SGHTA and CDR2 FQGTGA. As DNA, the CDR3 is TGTGCCAGCAGCTTACTAGCGGGAGACGAGACCCAGTACTTC. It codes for CASSLLAGDETQYF. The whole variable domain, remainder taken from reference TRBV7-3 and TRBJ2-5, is GAGVSQTPSNKVTEKGKYVELRCDPISGHTALYWYRQSLGQGPEFLIYFQGTGAADDSGLPNDRFFAVRPEGSVSTLKIQRTERGDSAVYLCASSLLAGDETQYFGPGTRLLVL.

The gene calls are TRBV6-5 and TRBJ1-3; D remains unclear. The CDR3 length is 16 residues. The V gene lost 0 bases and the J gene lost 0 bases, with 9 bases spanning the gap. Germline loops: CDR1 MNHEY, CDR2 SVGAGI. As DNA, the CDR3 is TGTGCCAGCAGTTACTCGGGAGACACCTCTGGAAACACCATATATTTT. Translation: CASSYSGDTSGNTIYF.

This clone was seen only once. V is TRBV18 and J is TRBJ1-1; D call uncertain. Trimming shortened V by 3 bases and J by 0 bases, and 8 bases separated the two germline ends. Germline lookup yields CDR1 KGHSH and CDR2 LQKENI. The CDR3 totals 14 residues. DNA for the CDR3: TGTGCCAGCTCACCGGGAGGGTTGAACACTGAAGCTTTCTTT. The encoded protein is CASSPGGLNTEAFF.

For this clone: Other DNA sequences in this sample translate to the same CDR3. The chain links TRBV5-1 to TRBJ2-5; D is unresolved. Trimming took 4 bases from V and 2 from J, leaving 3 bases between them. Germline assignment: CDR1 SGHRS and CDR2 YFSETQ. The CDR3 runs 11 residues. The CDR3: CASSLQETQYF. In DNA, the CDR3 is TGCGCCAGCAGCCTGCAAGAGACCCAGTACTTC.

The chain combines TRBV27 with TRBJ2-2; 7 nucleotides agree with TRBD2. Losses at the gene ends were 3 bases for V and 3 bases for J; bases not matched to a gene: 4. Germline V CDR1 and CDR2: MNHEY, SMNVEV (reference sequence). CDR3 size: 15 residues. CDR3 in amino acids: CASSLFAGDTGELFF. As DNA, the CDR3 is TGTGCCAGCAGTTTGTTTGCGGGAGACACCGGGGAGCTGTTTTTT.

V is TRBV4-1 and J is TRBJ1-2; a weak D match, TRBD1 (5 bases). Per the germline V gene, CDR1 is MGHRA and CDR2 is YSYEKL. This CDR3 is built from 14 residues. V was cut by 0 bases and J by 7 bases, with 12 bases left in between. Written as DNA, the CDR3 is TGCGCCAGCAGCCAAGATGGCAGGGCTGGTGGCTACACCTTC. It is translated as CASSQDGRAGGYTF.

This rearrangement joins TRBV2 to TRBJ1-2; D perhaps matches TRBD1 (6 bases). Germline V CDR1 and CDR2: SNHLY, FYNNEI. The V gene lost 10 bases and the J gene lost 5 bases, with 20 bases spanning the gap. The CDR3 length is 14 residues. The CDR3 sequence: CATSLYLQGYGYTF. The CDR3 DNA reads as TGTGCCACTTCCCTTTACTTACAGGGTTATGGCTACACCTTC.

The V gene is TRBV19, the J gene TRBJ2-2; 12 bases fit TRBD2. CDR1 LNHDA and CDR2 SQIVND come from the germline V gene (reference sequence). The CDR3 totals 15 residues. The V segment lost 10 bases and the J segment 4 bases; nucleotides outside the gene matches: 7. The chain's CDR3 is CAIMTSGSSTGELFF. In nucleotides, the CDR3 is TGTGCCATTATGACTAGCGGGAGTAGCACCGGGGAGCTGTTTTTT. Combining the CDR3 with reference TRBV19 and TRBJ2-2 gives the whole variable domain DGGITQSPKYLFRKEGQNVTLSCEQNLNHDAMYWYRQDPGQGLRLIYYSQIVNDFQKGDIAEGYSVSREKKESFPLTVTSAQKNPTAFYLCAIMTSGSSTGELFFGEGSRLTVL.